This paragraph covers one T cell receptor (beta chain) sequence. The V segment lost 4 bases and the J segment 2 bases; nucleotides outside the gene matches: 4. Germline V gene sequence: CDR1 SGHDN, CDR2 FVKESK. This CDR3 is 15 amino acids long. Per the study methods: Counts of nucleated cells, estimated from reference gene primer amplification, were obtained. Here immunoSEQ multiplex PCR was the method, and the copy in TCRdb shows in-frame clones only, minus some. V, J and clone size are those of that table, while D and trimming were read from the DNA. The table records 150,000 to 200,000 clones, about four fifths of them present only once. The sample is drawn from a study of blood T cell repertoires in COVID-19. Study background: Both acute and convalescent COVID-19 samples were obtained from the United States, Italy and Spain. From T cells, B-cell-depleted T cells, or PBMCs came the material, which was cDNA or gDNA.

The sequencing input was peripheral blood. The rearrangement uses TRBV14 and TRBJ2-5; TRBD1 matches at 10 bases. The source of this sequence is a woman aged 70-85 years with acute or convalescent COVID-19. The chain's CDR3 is CASSRLGQGQETQYF. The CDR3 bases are TGTGCCAGCAGCCGGCTGGGACAGGGGCAAGAGACCCAGTACTTC.